This T cell receptor (beta chain) was sequenced in a study of blood T cells in healthy people across ages. Regarding this clonotype: The antigen remains unidentified.

Each donor had 7.5 to 10 milliliters of peripheral blood drawn. The use of a sample-barcoded 5' primer and a J-beta primer mix characterized a second PCR of roughly 7 to 11 cycles. A tag from a template-switch adaptor with 12 random nucleotides marked each cDNA molecule. Using its own MiXCR run on the 5' RACE reads, TCRdb lists one record per CDR3 protein. This table has some 290,000 distinct CDR3 sequences, around 27% appearing once. General study points: A conclusive naive versus antigen-experienced comparison was prevented by the unsorted PBMCs.

In germline, CDR1 is MDHEN, CDR2 SYDVKM. CDR3 length: 15 residues. The sample consisted of blood. The source is a woman between 65 and 79 years old in good health. The chain couples TRBV28 to TRBJ2-5, with TRBD1 matching over 10 bases. The J call may be faulty, since TRBJ2-7 better matches the DNA end. The CDR3 is CASSDTGTGAYEQYF. The CDR3 region has the DNA TGTGCCAGCAGTGATACCGGGACAGGGGCCTACGAGCAGTACTTC.